The 16 T cell receptor beta chains below come from one sample, sequenced in a study of early T cells in non-severe SARS-CoV-2 infection. Via MiXCR, TCRdb re-called the 5' RACE reads, giving one row per CDR3 protein. Found here are roughly 75,000 distinct CDR3 sequences, over 8.5% of them singletons; the top ten hold approximately 4.9%. The source material was whole blood. The receptors shown here come from an adult who was a healthcare worker with PCR-confirmed SARS-CoV-2 infection or an uninfected control (not recorded which).

The table lists this clonotype with many counts. This chain links TRBV7-6 with TRBJ2-1, with a tentative D call TRBD1 (5 bases). This CDR3 has 14 amino acids. Deletions cut 3 bases from V and 5 bases from J, with 11 bases between. The V gene's germline CDR1 is SGHVS and CDR2 FNYEAQ. Here the CDR3 reads CASSLSWGDNEQFF. The CDR3 DNA sequence: TGTGCCAGCAGCTTGAGTTGGGGCGACAATGAGCAGTTCTTC.

This clonotype occurred many times. The V and J genes are TRBV7-9 and TRBJ2-3, with 11 nucleotides matching TRBD2. This CDR3 has 16 amino acids. V trimming: 4 bases; J trimming: 5 bases; junction bases outside the gene matches: 8. Germline CDR1 reads SEHNR; CDR2 reads FQNEAQ (reference sequence). The CDR3 loop reads CASSSPSGRSEDTQYF. In nucleotides, the CDR3 is TGTGCCAGCAGCTCCCCTAGCGGGAGGTCAGAAGATACGCAGTATTTT.

The rearrangement uses TRBV24-1 and TRBJ2-5; possibly TRBD2 for D (5 bases). V dropped 9 bases and J dropped 6 bases, with 13 bases sitting between them. CDR1 KGHDR and CDR2 SFDVKD come from the germline V gene. This CDR3 contains 12 residues. The CDR3 DNA sequence: TGTGCCACCTCGAATGGAGGTCAGACCCAGTACTTC. Protein: CATSNGGQTQYF.

The table lists this clonotype with a few counts. The chain joins TRBV4-2 to TRBJ2-7; D possibly corresponds to TRBD2 (7 bases). The germline V gene encodes CDR1 LGHNA and CDR2 YNFKEQ. There are 13 residues in the CDR3. V lost 6 bases and J lost 2, with 11 bases in between. CDR3 nucleotide sequence: TGTGCCAGCAGTGCGGGGGCTCCCTACGAGCAGTACTTC. Its translation is CASSAGAPYEQYF.

The CDR3 DNA sequence: TGTGCCAGCTTAAAAGGCGGTAACAATGAGCAGTTCTTC. Its translation: CASLKGGNNEQFF. This chain connects TRBV6-1 to TRBJ2-1; no clear D. Germline V gene lookup returns CDR1 MNHNS and CDR2 SASEGT. The V end was cut by 8 bases, the J end by 5 bases, with 13 bases between. The CDR3 has 13 residues.

The V gene is TRBV7-9, the J gene TRBJ1-2; 10 bases are a match to TRBD1. V lost 5 bases, J lost 6 bases, and 3 bases stayed unmatched. This CDR3 is 13 amino acids long. Germline V gene lookup returns CDR1 SEHNR and CDR2 FQNEAQ (reference sequence). For the CDR3, the DNA is TGTGCCAGCAGCGGGGACAGGGGACATGGCTACACCTTC. This codes for CASSGDRGHGYTF.

The table lists this clonotype with many counts. V and J are TRBV24-1 and TRBJ1-1, with TRBD1 matching 7 bases. V was pared by 4 bases and J by 8 bases, with 9 bases of the junction left unmatched. The CDR3 contains 14 residues. Looked up from germline, CDR1 is KGHDR and CDR2 is SFDVKD. CDR3 bases: TGTGCCACCAGTGAGGGGACAGCTCCCTCGGAAGCTTTCTTT. It translates to CATSEGTAPSEAFF.

This clonotype was counted many times. The chain carries TRBV7-8 and TRBJ2-1; D is possibly TRBD2 (5 bases). V was shortened by 1 base and J by 1 base, with 11 bases between the two germline ends. Germline-derived CDR1 and CDR2 are SGHVS and FQNEAQ. The CDR3 has 16 amino acids. CDR3 sequence reads: CASSLVLAPSYNEQFF. As DNA, the CDR3 is TGTGCCAGCAGCTTAGTATTAGCGCCTTCCTACAATGAGCAGTTCTTC. The full variable domain, its missing parts supplied by reference TRBV7-8 and TRBJ2-1, is GAGVSQSPRYKVAKRGQDVALRCDPISGHVSLFWYQQALGQGPEFLTYFQNEAQLDKSGLPSDRFFAERPEGSVSTLKIQRTQQEDSAVYLCASSLVLAPSYNEQFFGPGTRLTVL.

This clonotype was counted many times. One end of the junction fails to match germline, which may point to a read error. The CDR3 loop is CSAHKVDRSTDTQYF. The DNA of the CDR3 is TGCAGTGCCCATAAGGTAGACAGAAGCACAGACACGCAGTATTTT. This sequence joins TRBV20-1 and TRBJ2-3; D is possibly TRBD1 (5 bases). This CDR3 has 15 amino acids. Looked up from germline, CDR1 is DFQATT and CDR2 is SNEGSKA (reference sequence).

The V and J genes are TRBV19 and TRBJ2-7; 7 bases match TRBD1. The germline gives CDR1 LNHDA, CDR2 SQIVND (reference sequence). The V segment lost 7 bases and the J segment 5 bases; nucleotides outside the gene matches: 11. The CDR3 has 14 amino acids. The CDR3 DNA is TGTGCCAGTACCCCCAGGGGGTCGAGCGACGAGCAGTACTTC. Its translation is CASTPRGSSDEQYF.

The sample holds many counts of this clonotype. For the CDR3, the DNA is TGTGCCAGCAGCTCACGACAGGACAATGAGCAGTTCTTC. This translates into CASSSRQDNEQFF. The chain combines TRBV7-9 with TRBJ2-1; D might be TRBD1 (6 bases). The CDR3 totals 13 residues. The germline gives CDR1 SEHNR, CDR2 FQNEAQ (reference sequence). Trimming shortened V by 4 bases and J by 5 bases, and 9 bases separated the two germline ends.

This clonotype has only a few counts. V gene TRBV4-2 combines with J gene TRBJ2-7, with no clear D. The V gene's germline CDR1 is LGHNA and CDR2 YNFKEQ. The V and J ends lost 0 bases and 0 bases respectively, with 12 bases between them. This CDR3 spans 16 amino acids. The DNA of the CDR3 is TGTGCCAGCAGCCAAGAAGGGTCCAGCGCCTCCTACGAGCAGTACTTC. Translating gives CASSQEGSSASYEQYF.

This clonotype has a count of ten or more. V is TRBV12-3 or TRBV12-4 and J is TRBJ1-2, with D maybe TRBD1 (6 bases). V lost 6 bases, J lost 2 bases, and 13 bases lay in between. This CDR3 has 14 residues. DNA for the CDR3: TGTGCCAGCAGCTCTGCAGGGGCCAACTATGGCTACACCTTC. It specifies CASSSAGANYGYTF.

In its sample, this clonotype was seen many times. The chain is built from TRBV15 and TRBJ2-3; D not certain. This CDR3 is built from 15 residues. Trimming removed 0 bases at V and 2 bases at J, with 9 bases between. Germline CDR1 reads LNHNV; CDR2 reads YYDKDF (reference sequence). CDR3 nucleotide sequence: TGTGCCACCAGCAGAGATACCCAGTTCACAGATACGCAGTATTTT. Its protein product is CATSRDTQFTDTQYF.

The chain is built from TRBV7-8 and TRBJ2-6; no clear D gene. The germline V gene has CDR1 SGHVS and CDR2 FQNEAQ. The CDR3 length is 16 residues. V was shortened by 2 bases and J by 0 bases, with 8 bases between the two germline ends. The chain's CDR3 is CASSLPHFSGANVLTF. The DNA for the CDR3 is TGTGCCAGCAGCTTACCACACTTCTCTGGGGCCAACGTCCTGACTTTC. The complete variable domain, with remaining parts taken from reference TRBV7-8 and TRBJ2-6, reads GAGVSQSPRYKVAKRGQDVALRCDPISGHVSLFWYQQALGQGPEFLTYFQNEAQLDKSGLPSDRFFAERPEGSVSTLKIQRTQQEDSAVYLCASSLPHFSGANVLTFGAGSRLTVL.

The CDR3 region is CASSQVPGPSGPKNIQYF. CDR3 sequence (DNA): TGCGCCAGCAGCCAAGTTCCGGGACCGTCAGGGCCCAAAAACATTCAGTACTTC. V and J are TRBV4-1 and TRBJ2-4; TRBD1 or TRBD2 may be the D gene (5 bases each). CDR3 length equals 18 residues. Trimming cost V 1 base and J 2 bases, with 18 bases left between them. Looked up from germline, CDR1 is MGHRA and CDR2 is YSYEKL.